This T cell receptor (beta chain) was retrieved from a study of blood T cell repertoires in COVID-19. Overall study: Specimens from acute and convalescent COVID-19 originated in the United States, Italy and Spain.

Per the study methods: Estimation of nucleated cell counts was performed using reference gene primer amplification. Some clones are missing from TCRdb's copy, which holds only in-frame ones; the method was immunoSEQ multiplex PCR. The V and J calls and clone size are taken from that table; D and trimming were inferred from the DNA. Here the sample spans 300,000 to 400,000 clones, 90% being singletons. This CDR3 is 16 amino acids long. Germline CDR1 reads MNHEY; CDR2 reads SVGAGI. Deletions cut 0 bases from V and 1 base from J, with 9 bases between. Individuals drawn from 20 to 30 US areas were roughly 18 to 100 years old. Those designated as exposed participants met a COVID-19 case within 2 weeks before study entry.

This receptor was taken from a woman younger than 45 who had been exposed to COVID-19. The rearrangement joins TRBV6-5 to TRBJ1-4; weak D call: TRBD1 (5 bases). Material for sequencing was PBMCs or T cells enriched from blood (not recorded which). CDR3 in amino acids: CASSYSIRGTNEKLFF. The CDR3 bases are TGTGCCAGCAGTTACTCGATTAGGGGAACTAATGAAAAACTGTTTTTT.